This T cell receptor beta chain was sequenced in a study of control samples from healthy donors and cancer patients (dated by TCRdb to the early 2020s). Libraries were built with the immunoSEQ multiplex PCR assay. Imported from immuneACCESS, the table was reduced by TCRdb to in-frame sequences with V and J called. These copies leave out some clones; in studies compared against another copy, an unresolved V gene accounts for under half, and the cause of the remainder is not known. Counted in this sample were roughly 160,000 clones; over 95% of them appeared once. Of the sample, 0.85% to 1.3% is held by the ten largest clones. A note on this clone: This receptor's antigen is unknown. No base-level quality is on record; no much larger clone is a single base apart.

Looking up the germline V gene yields CDR1 MDHEN and CDR2 SYDVKM. V loses 3 bases of germline sequence and J loses 5 bases, and the interval between the two ends is 16 bases. The CDR3 goes from the cysteine to the phenylalanine over 15 residues. This entry keeps only the CDR3 DNA: 45 bases, framed from base 1. This TCR was sampled from a woman between 25 and 40 years old in good health. The sequenced material came from blood. The sequence links TRBV28 to TRBJ1-2; D gene: possibly TRBD1, on 6 matching bases. The DNA sequence is as follows: TGTGCCAGCAGTTTGCCCTCTACAGGGCAGTATGGCTACACCTTC. Translated, it gives CASSLPSTGQYGYTF.